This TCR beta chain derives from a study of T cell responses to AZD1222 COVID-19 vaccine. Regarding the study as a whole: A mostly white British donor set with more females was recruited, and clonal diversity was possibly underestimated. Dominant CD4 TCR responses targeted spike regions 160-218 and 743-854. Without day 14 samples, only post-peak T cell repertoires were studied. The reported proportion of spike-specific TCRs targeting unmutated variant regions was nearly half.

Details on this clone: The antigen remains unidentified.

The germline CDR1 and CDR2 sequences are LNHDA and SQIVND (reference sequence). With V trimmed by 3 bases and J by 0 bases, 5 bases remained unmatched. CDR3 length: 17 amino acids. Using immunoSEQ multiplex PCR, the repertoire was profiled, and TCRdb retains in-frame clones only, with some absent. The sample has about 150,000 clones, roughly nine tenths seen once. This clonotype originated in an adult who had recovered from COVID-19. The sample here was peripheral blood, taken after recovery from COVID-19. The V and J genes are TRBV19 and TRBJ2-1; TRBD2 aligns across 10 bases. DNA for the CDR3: TGTGCCAGTAGTATCGGCCAGCGGGGGGGCTCCTACAATGAGCAGTTCTTC. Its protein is CASSIGQRGGSYNEQFF.